Here is one TCR beta chain with its context. This sample is part of a study of blood T cell repertoires in COVID-19. Germline V gene data show CDR1 as MRHNA and CDR2 as SNTAGT. The V and J ends lost 6 bases and 7 bases, in that order; junction bases with no gene match: 3. The CDR3 consists of 14 residues. Original methodology: Reference gene primer amplification yielded estimated nucleated cell counts. Profiling relied on immunoSEQ multiplex PCR, and the TCRdb table lists in-frame clones only, not all of them. V and J calls plus clone size are reproduced from that table; the DNA served to infer D and trimming. In the table there are roughly 380,000 clones, 75% to 90% of which are singletons.

The sequencing sample was made of peripheral blood. This clonotype originated in a woman aged 40 to 50 with COVID-19, enrolled during active disease. The rearrangement joins TRBV6-4 to TRBJ1-6, with 10 bases that match TRBD1. The CDR3 region is CASRGQGVNSPLHF. CDR3 DNA: TGTGCCAGCAGAGGACAGGGGGTCAATTCACCCCTCCACTTT.